This entry is about one T cell receptor (beta chain). Other DNA sequences in this specimen translate into the identical CDR3. The data derive from a study of beta chain features in type 1 diabetes. Isolated RNA was reverse transcribed in full, so expressed TCRB transcripts were sequenced. There were some 3.6 million reads on average in the naive, central memory and regulatory T cell samples. TCRdb's table, derived via immunoSEQ multiplex PCR, lists solely in-frame clones and lacks some. The table lists around 250,000 clones, around 14% of them singletons. Material: naive CD4+ T cells from blood. The receptor comes from a woman aged 40 to 50 in good health.

The CDR3 spells CASSPPGVAETQYF. The CDR3 DNA sequence: TGTGCCAGCTCACCACCGGGAGTAGCGGAGACCCAGTACTTC. V usage is TRBV18 and J usage is TRBJ2-5; TRBD2 might be the D (5 bases). With 0 bases removed from V and 5 bases from J, the gap between germline ends came to 10 bases. The CDR3 runs 14 residues. Per the germline V gene, CDR1 is KGHSH and CDR2 is LQKENI. Using reference TRBV18 and TRBJ2-5 for the parts outside the CDR3, the full variable domain is NAGVMQNPRHLVRRRGQEARLRCSPMKGHSHVYWYRQLPEEGLKFMVYLQKENIIDESGMPKERFSAEFPKEGPSILRIQQVVRGDSAAYFCASSPPGVAETQYFGPGTRLLVL.